These 29 T cell receptor beta chains were sequenced from one sample in a study of response to subunit inactivated influenza vaccine. TCRdb itself ran the RT-PCR reads through MiXCR, one entry per CDR3 protein. The profile shows fewer than 600,000 distinct CDR3 sequences, under 8.5% of them singletons. Sequencing used PBMCs from blood, obtained about 24 months after vaccination. The receptors shown here come from a man aged 50 to 69 who received an inactivated influenza vaccine.

This clonotype was picked up a small number of times. The chain carries TRBV29-1 and TRBJ2-2; maybe TRBD1 (6 bases). Trimming took off 0 bases at V and 0 bases at J, with 11 bases between the two ends. The CDR3 covers 16 residues. Germline V gives CDR1 SQVTM, CDR2 ANQGSEA. CDR3: CSVEDAQGPNTGELFF. DNA for the CDR3: TGCAGCGTTGAAGACGCACAGGGCCCGAACACCGGGGAGCTGTTTTTT.

This clonotype was counted only a few times. The chain carries TRBV19 and TRBJ2-5; D not resolved. From germline, CDR1 is LNHDA and CDR2 SQIVND (reference sequence). Trimming removed 5 bases at V and 5 bases at J, with 12 bases between. The CDR3 is 13 residues long. CDR3 nucleotide sequence: TGTGCCAGTAGTTCCTGGGATGTGGAGACCCAGTACTTC. Amino acid sequence: CASSSWDVETQYF.

J is TRBJ2-1 and V is TRBV12-3 or TRBV12-4, with 8 bases lining up with TRBD1. The CDR3 extends over 15 amino acids. Trimming took 6 bases from V and 0 from J; bases not matched to a gene: 4. As DNA, the CDR3 is TGTGCCAGCAGACAGGACAGGGTCTCCTACAATGAGCAGTTCTTC. This translates into CASRQDRVSYNEQFF.

The chain links TRBV20-1 to TRBJ1-2; tentative D call: TRBD1 (6 bases). V was clipped by 6 bases and J by 2 bases, with 16 bases between them. Germline values: CDR1 DFQATT, CDR2 SNEGSKA (reference sequence). The CDR3 length is 14 residues. CDR3 nucleotide sequence: TGCAGTGCCCGACACAGGGAGTCCAACTATGGCTACACCTTC. Translating it yields CSARHRESNYGYTF.

This clonotype came up a few times. This chain joins TRBV6-1 and TRBJ2-7; weak D call: TRBD1 (5 bases). Trimming stripped 3 bases from V and 3 bases from J, with 9 bases between. Per the germline V gene, CDR1 is MNHNS and CDR2 is SASEGT. The CDR3 is 13 amino acids. CDR3 sequence (DNA): TGTGCCAGCAGTGACAGGACATACTACGAGCAGTACTTC. Its protein product is CASSDRTYYEQYF.

The chain joins TRBV2 to TRBJ2-7; weak D call: TRBD1 (5 bases). CDR1 and CDR2 from the germline V gene are SNHLY and FYNNEI. V was cut by 4 bases and J by 1 base, with 17 bases left in between. The CDR3 totals 16 residues. The CDR3 DNA reads TGTGCCAGCAGTGGGAGCAGACAGCTGAGATCCTACGAGCAGTACTTC. As protein: CASSGSRQLRSYEQYF.

This clonotype has more than one count but fewer than ten. The chain couples TRBV6-1 to TRBJ1-3, with D possibly matching TRBD1 (6 bases). The ends were cut back, 5 bases at V and 2 bases at J, with 28 bases in the middle. This CDR3 comprises 20 residues. Germline V gene lookup returns CDR1 MNHNS and CDR2 SASEGT. DNA for the CDR3: TGTGCCAGCAGTAGAAAAGGGGGTGTTCTGAACAGTCGTGCTGGAAACACCATATATTTT. Translation gives CASSRKGGVLNSRAGNTIYF.

The genes are TRBV6-5 and TRBJ2-7; 7 bases line up with TRBD1. The CDR3 consists of 15 residues. Germline CDR1 reads MNHEY; CDR2 reads SVGAGI. V shed 0 bases, J shed 2 bases, and the junction held 4 bases outside the gene matches. The CDR3 reads CASSYSGQSTYEQYF. The CDR3 region has the DNA TGTGCCAGCAGTTACTCGGGACAGTCTACCTACGAGCAGTACTTC.

This clonotype has only a few counts. The gene calls are TRBV12-3 or TRBV12-4 and TRBJ2-7; perhaps TRBD2 as D (7 bases). V was pared by 5 bases and J by 8 bases, with 10 bases between. This CDR3 contains 11 residues. CDR3 coding DNA: TGTGCCAGCAGTGGGGGGGCGCAGCAGTACTTC. Translation gives CASSGGAQQYF.

In its sample, this clonotype was seen many times. The chain has TRBV6-1 and TRBJ2-5; 11 bases align to TRBD2. Trimming at V came to 6 bases and at J to 5 bases, leaving 8 bases not matched to a gene. Germline CDR1 and CDR2: MNHNS and SASEGT. CDR3 length: 15 amino acids. For the CDR3, the DNA is TGTGCCAGCAGCGAACTAGCGGGAGTTGGGGAGACCCAGTACTTC. This sequence encodes CASSELAGVGETQYF.

The chain couples TRBV20-1 to TRBJ2-3; D gene uncertain. Germline-derived CDR1 and CDR2 are DFQATT and SNEGSKA (reference sequence). The CDR3 sequence is 14 residues long. The ends were cut back, 3 bases at V and 0 bases at J, with 10 bases in the middle. CDR3 in amino acids: CSARGRHSTDTQYF. As DNA, the CDR3 is TGCAGTGCTAGGGGCAGGCACAGCACAGATACGCAGTATTTT.

The sample holds many counts of this clonotype. V gene TRBV7-2 combines with J gene TRBJ2-5; D gene unclear. The CDR3 covers 15 residues. CDR1 and CDR2 from the germline V gene are SGHTA and FQGNSA. The V end lost 2 bases, the J end lost 0 bases, and 10 bases lay between the germline ends. The DNA for the CDR3 is TGTGCCAGCAGCTTATCCGTGACTCACCAAGAGACCCAGTACTTC. This gives the protein CASSLSVTHQETQYF.

This clonotype occurred a few times. The chain has TRBV29-1 and TRBJ1-1, with a tentative D call TRBD1 (5 bases). CDR1 SQVTM and CDR2 ANQGSEA come from the germline V gene. The V gene lost 2 bases and the J gene lost 1 base, with 14 bases spanning the gap. The CDR3 covers 15 residues. The CDR3 protein is CSVETPPGTNTEAFF. Written as DNA, the CDR3 is TGCAGCGTTGAAACCCCGCCAGGGACGAACACTGAAGCTTTCTTT.

This chain's CDR3 is CASSSRWTEVMNTEAFF. Written as DNA, the CDR3 is TGTGCCAGCAGCTCCCGTTGGACAGAAGTCATGAACACTGAAGCTTTCTTT. The chain joins TRBV7-2 to TRBJ1-1; tentatively, D is TRBD1 (6 bases). The CDR3 contains 17 residues. V was clipped by 4 bases and J by 0 bases, with 18 bases between them. Looked up from germline, CDR1 is SGHTA and CDR2 is FQGNSA.

This clonotype showed up just a few times. This chain uses TRBV7-2 with TRBJ1-1; D call uncertain. Trimming took off 1 base at V and 1 base at J, with 7 bases between the two ends. This CDR3 is 14 amino acids long. Germline-derived CDR1 and CDR2 are SGHTA and FQGNSA. The CDR3 loop is CASSLVVRNTEAFF. Here the CDR3 DNA reads TGTGCCAGCAGCTTAGTCGTCAGGAACACTGAAGCTTTCTTT.

The sample holds a few counts of this clonotype. This chain joins TRBV24-1 and TRBJ2-2; 7 bases line up with TRBD1. Germline values: CDR1 KGHDR, CDR2 SFDVKD. The CDR3 has 15 residues. The ends lost 11 bases at V and 2 bases at J; junction bases unmatched: 10. CDR3 region: CASQTGTLNTGELFF. The CDR3 coding sequence is TGTGCCAGTCAGACAGGGACACTTAACACCGGGGAGCTGTTTTTT.

This clonotype appeared many times. The rearrangement joins TRBV25-1 to TRBJ1-2; 7 nucleotides match TRBD1. V trimming: 2 bases; J trimming: 4 bases; junction bases outside the gene matches: 4. This CDR3 spans 14 amino acids. CDR1 is MGHDK and CDR2 is SYGVNS in the germline V gene. The CDR3 sequence is CASSETGTVYGYTF. The CDR3 DNA follows: TGTGCCAGCAGTGAAACCGGGACAGTCTATGGCTACACCTTC.

Note on this clonotype: As the CDR3 is not closed by the conserved phenylalanine or tryptophan, this likely results from a read error. The chain recombines TRBV5-1 with TRBJ2-2, with D tentatively TRBD1 (6 bases). CDR1 is SGHRS and CDR2 is YFSETQ in the germline V gene. Trimming stripped 4 bases from V and 0 bases from J, with 10 bases between. CDR3 length: 15 residues. The CDR3 region has the DNA TGCGCCAGCAGCCTGGGGGCAGCGAACACCGGGGAGCTGTTTTCT. This sequence encodes CASSLGAANTGELFS.

The V gene is TRBV4-2, the J gene TRBJ1-3; a weak D match, TRBD1 (6 bases). V was cut by 0 bases and J by 8 bases, with 11 bases left in between. From germline, CDR1 is LGHNA and CDR2 YNFKEQ. This CDR3 is built from 14 residues. The CDR3 reads CASSQEGGRDTIYF. CDR3 nucleotide sequence: TGTGCCAGCAGCCAAGAGGGGGGGCGCGACACCATATATTTT.

Here the CDR3 DNA reads TGTGCCAGCTCACCCGCGGGCCCCTACAATGAGCAGTTCTTC. It codes for CASSPAGPYNEQFF. This chain links TRBV18 with TRBJ2-1; tentative D call: TRBD2 (5 bases). The CDR3 spans 14 residues. In germline, CDR1 is KGHSH, CDR2 LQKENI. Trimming removed 3 bases from V and 2 bases from J, with 8 bases in between.

The genes are TRBV7-2 and TRBJ2-5; no firm D call. In germline, CDR1 is SGHTA, CDR2 FQGNSA. The CDR3 is 15 residues long. Trimming left V 1 base short and J 5 bases short, with 14 bases between. CDR3 sequence: CASSLGTLLGETQYF. The CDR3 DNA is TGTGCCAGCAGCTTAGGAACGCTCCTCGGGGAGACCCAGTACTTC.

The gene calls are TRBV20-1 and TRBJ1-4; D is perhaps TRBD1 (6 bases). V shed 7 bases and J shed 7 bases, with 16 bases lying between them. The germline V gene has CDR1 DFQATT and CDR2 SNEGSKA (reference sequence). The CDR3 spans 13 residues. This chain's CDR3 is CSGTGGTAEKLFF. The CDR3 DNA is TGCAGTGGCACGGGGGGCACTGCTGAAAAACTGTTTTTT.

Only a few counts were recorded for this clonotype. This rearrangement joins TRBV2 to TRBJ1-1, with D perhaps matching TRBD1 (6 bases). Per the germline V gene, CDR1 is SNHLY and CDR2 is FYNNEI. This CDR3 contains 15 residues. V was shortened by 7 bases and J by 1 base, with 16 bases between the two germline ends. CDR3 sequence (DNA): TGTGCCAGCACTCTAGGGGGGACAAAGAACACTGAAGCTTTCTTT. It is translated as CASTLGGTKNTEAFF.

The CDR3 region has the DNA TGTGCCAGCAGCTTAAGGGGTGGGACAGGAAATTCACCCCTCCACTTT. The encoded protein is CASSLRGGTGNSPLHF. The chain combines TRBV7-2 with TRBJ1-6; 8 positions match TRBD1. V gave up 2 bases and J gave up 7 bases; unmatched junction bases: 7. Germline-derived CDR1 and CDR2 are SGHTA and FQGNSA. CDR3 length: 16 residues.

This clonotype has ten or more counts. The genes are TRBV5-1 and TRBJ1-2; D gene uncertain. CDR3 size: 13 residues. Germline V lookup: CDR1 SGHRS, CDR2 YFSETQ. V gave up 1 base and J gave up 5 bases, with 9 bases separating them. The DNA for the CDR3 is TGCGCCAGCAGCTTGCATCCCTCGTATGGCTACACCTTC. It encodes CASSLHPSYGYTF.

The chain has TRBV12-3 or TRBV12-4 and TRBJ2-7, with 8 bases that match TRBD1. V dropped 6 bases and J dropped 1; count of bases not matched to a gene: 5. This CDR3 is 14 amino acids long. Here the CDR3 reads CASRIGQGSYEQYF. The DNA of the CDR3 is TGTGCCAGCAGGATTGGACAGGGATCCTACGAGCAGTACTTC.

This clonotype has only a few counts. V gene TRBV6-2 or TRBV6-3 combines with J gene TRBJ1-2; 8 nucleotides agree with TRBD1. Germline V CDR1 and CDR2: MNHEY, SVGEGT. V gave up 4 bases and J gave up 3 bases; unmatched junction bases: 4. This CDR3 contains 14 residues. The CDR3 bases are TGTGCCAGCAGTTCGAGGACAGGGCACTATGGCTACACCTTC. It encodes CASSSRTGHYGYTF.

The V call is TRBV7-2, the J call TRBJ2-5, with 9 bases lining up with TRBD2. V lost 4 bases and J lost 3; bases outside the gene matches: 6. The CDR3 contains 15 residues. The germline gives CDR1 SGHTA, CDR2 FQGNSA. CDR3 coding DNA: TGTGCCAGCAGCTATCGACTAGCGGTTGAAGAGACCCAGTACTTC. Amino acids: CASSYRLAVEETQYF.

This chain connects TRBV3-1 to TRBJ2-2, with 7 bases matching TRBD2. This CDR3 region has 14 residues. Trimming removed 0 bases from V and 6 bases from J; junction bases left unmatched: 1. Per germline, CDR1 LGHDT and CDR2 YNNKEL (reference sequence). The CDR3, as DNA: TGTGCCAGCAGCCAAGAGGGGGGGGCCGGGGAGCTGTTTTTT. Protein sequence: CASSQEGGAGELFF. Full variable domain (outside the CDR3, taken from reference TRBV3-1 and TRBJ2-2): DTAVSQTPKYLVTQMGNDKSIKCEQNLGHDTMYWYKQDSKKFLKIMFSYNNKELIINETVPNRFSPKSPDKAHLNLHINSLELGDSAVYFCASSQEGGAGELFFGEGSRLTVL.